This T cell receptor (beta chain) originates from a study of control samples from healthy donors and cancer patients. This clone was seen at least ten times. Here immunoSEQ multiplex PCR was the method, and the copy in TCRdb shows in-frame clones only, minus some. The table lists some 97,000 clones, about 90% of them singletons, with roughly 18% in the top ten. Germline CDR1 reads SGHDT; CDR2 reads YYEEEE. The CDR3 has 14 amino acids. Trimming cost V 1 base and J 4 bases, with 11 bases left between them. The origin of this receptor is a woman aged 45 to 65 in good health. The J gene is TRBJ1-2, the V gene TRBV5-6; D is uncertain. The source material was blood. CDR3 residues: CASSLRPGTYGYTF. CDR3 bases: TGTGCCAGCAGCTTGAGGCCGGGAACCTATGGCTACACCTTC.